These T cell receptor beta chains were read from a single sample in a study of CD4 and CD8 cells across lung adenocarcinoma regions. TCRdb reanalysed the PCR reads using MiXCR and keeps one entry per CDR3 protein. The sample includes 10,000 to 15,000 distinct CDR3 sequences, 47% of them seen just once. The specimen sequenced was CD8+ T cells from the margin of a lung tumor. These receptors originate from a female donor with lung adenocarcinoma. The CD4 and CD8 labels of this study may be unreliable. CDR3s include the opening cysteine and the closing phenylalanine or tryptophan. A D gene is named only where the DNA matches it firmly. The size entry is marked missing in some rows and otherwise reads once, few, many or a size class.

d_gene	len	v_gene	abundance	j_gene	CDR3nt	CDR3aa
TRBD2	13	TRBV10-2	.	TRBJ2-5	TGCGCCAGCGGGGGACTAGCCCAAGAGACCCTGTCTTTC	CASGGLAQETLSF
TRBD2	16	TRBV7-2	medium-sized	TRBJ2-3	TGTGCCAGCAGCCTAGGGACTAGCGGGAGCACAGATACGCAGTATTTT	CASSLGTSGSTDTQYF
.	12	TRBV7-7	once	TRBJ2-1	TGTGCCAGCAGCAGCGGGTCTTCGGAGCAGTTCTTC	CASSSGSSEQFF
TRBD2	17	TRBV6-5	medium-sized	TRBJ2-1	TGTGCCAGCCGACTAGCGGGCCCTCGCCGGTTCAACAATGAGCAGTTCTTC	CASRLAGPRRFNNEQFF
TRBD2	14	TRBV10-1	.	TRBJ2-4	TGCGCCAGCAGTGACGGGACTAGGGCAGATATGCAGTATTTC	CASSDGTRADMQYF
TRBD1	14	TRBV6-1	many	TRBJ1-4	TGTGCCAGCAGTGCGGACAGGGGTAATGAAAAACTGTTTTTT	CASSADRGNEKLFF
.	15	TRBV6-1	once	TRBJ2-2	TGTGCCAGCAGCCGCTTCGACAGGAACACCGGGAAGCTGTATTTT	CASSRFDRNTGKLYF
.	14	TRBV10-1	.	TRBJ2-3	TGCGCGGGCAGTGGGGTCAGTAGCAAAGATACGCAGTATTTT	CAGSGVSSKDTQYF
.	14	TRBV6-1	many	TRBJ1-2	TGTGCCAGCAGTGACCCCGGGACGTCCTATGGCTACACCTTC	CASSDPGTSYGYTF
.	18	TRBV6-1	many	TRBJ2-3	TGTGCCAGCAGTCACAGCGAGGGGACACTGGGGATTTCGGATACGCAGTATTTT	CASSHSEGTLGISDTQYF
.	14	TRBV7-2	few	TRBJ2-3	TGTGCCAGCAGCTCCGCAGGGTTTGCAGATACGCAGTATTTT	CASSSAGFADTQYF
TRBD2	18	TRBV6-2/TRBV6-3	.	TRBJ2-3	TGTGCCAGCAGTTACTCGTCCGGGACTAGCGATTTCACAGATACGCAGTATTTT	CASSYSSGTSDFTDTQYF
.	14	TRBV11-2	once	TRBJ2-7	TGTGCCAGCAGCTTAGAGTGGGGACCAGATACCCAGTACTTC	CASSLEWGPDTQYF
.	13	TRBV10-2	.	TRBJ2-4	TGCGTCTCCGGGCTATGGGACAAAAATACGCAGTACTTC	CVSGLWDKNTQYF
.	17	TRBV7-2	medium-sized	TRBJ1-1	TGTGCCAGCAGCTCCTCGGGGTCAGGGCTAAAGGGCACTGAAGCTTTCTTT	CASSSSGSGLKGTEAFF
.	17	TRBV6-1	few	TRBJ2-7	TGTGCCAGCAGTGAACTGTTTAGGATGGGACCGCAGGCCGAGCAGTACTTC	CASSELFRMGPQAEQYF
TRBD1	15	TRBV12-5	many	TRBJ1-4	TGTGCTAGTGGTTTGCGACAGGGTGGAGATGAAAAACTGTTTTTT	CASGLRQGGDEKLFF
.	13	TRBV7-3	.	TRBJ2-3	TGTGCCAGCAGCTTAACTAGCGAAGATACGCAGTATTTT	CASSLTSEDTQYF
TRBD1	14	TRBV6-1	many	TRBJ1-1	TGTGCCAGCAGCCCGACAGGGAAGAACACTGAAGCTTTCTTT	CASSPTGKNTEAFF
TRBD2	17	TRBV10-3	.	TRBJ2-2	TGTGCCATCAGCCCACTAGCGGGGGGCCCGTTCGCCGGGGAGCTGTTTTTT	CAISPLAGGPFAGELFF
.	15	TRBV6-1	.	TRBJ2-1	TGTGCCAGCAGACTCTCGGGGGCGAGCGGCGATGAGCAGTTCTTC	CASRLSGASGDEQFF
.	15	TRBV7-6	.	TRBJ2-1	TGTGCCAGCAGCTCCCGTTTTAGCTCCTACAATGAGCAGTTCTTC	CASSSRFSSYNEQFF
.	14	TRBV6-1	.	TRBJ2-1	TGTGCCAGCGGCCCCTCTAGCAACTACAATGAGCAGTTCTTC	CASGPSSNYNEQFF
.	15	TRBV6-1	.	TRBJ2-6	TGTGCCAGCAGGAACAGGGTGTCTGGGGCCAACGTCCTGACTTTC	CASRNRVSGANVLTF
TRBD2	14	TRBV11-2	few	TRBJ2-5	TGTGCCAGCAGCGGATTTGCGGGGGGAGAGACCCAGTACTTC	CASSGFAGGETQYF
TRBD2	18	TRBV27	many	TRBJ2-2	TGTGCCAGCAGTATATCCTCTATAGCGGGGGAGAACACCGGGGAGCTGTTTTTT	CASSISSIAGENTGELFF
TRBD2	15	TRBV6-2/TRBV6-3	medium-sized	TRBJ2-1	TGTGCCAGCAGCCCCGCGGGGGGTCCCTACAATGAGCAGTTCTTC	CASSPAGGPYNEQFF
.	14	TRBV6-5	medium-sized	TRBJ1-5	TGTGCCAGCACCAAGGGAGCCCATAATCAGCCCCAGCATTTT	CASTKGAHNQPQHF
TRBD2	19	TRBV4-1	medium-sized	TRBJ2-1	TGCGCCAGCAGCCAAGAGGGCCTCCGAGCGGGGAGCTCCTACAATGAGCAGTTCTTC	CASSQEGLRAGSSYNEQFF
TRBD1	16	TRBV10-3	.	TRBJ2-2	TGTGCCATCAGGACCGGGGACAGGGAAGGCACCGGGGAGCTGTTTTTT	CAIRTGDREGTGELFF
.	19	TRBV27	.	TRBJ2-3	TGTGCCAGCAGAGCGACCCGCGTATCGGGGCTGTCTAGCAAAGATACGCAGTATTTT	CASRATRVSGLSSKDTQYF
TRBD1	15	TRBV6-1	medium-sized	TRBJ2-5	TGTGCCAGCGCCCGACAGGGGATCCTCCAAGAGACCCAGTACTTC	CASARQGILQETQYF
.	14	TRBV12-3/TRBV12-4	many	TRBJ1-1	TGTGCCAGCAGTTTCGGGGGGCTGAACACTGAAGCTTTCTTT	CASSFGGLNTEAFF
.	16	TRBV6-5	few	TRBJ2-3	TGTGCCAGCAGTTACGGGCGGGGGCCTAGCACAGATACGCAGTATTTT	CASSYGRGPSTDTQYF
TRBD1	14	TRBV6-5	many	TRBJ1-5	TGTGCCAGCAGTTACGCGCAGGGGGATCAGCCCCAGCATTTT	CASSYAQGDQPQHF
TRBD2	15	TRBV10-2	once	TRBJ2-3	TGCGCCAGGGGAGATGGAGGCGGGAGCAAAGAGACCCAGTATTTC	CARGDGGGSKETQYF
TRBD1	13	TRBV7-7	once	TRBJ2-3	TGTGCCCTCCAGGGGGTACGCACAGAGAAGCAGTATTTT	CALQGVRTEKQYF
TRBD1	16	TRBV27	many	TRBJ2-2	TGTGCCAGCAGCACGGGACAGGGGGAGGGCACCGGGGAGCTGTTTTTT	CASSTGQGEGTGELFF
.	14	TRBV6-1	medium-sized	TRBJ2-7	TGTGCCAGCAGTGAGGGGAGGGGGCCCTACGAGCAGTACTTC	CASSEGRGPYEQYF
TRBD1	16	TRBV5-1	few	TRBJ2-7	TGCGCCAGCAGCGTCTGGAGGACAGGGGGAGGATACGAGCAGTACTTC	CASSVWRTGGGYEQYF
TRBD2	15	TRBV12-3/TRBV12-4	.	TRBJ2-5	TGTGCCAGCAGCCATACTAGCGGGGGCGGCGAGACCCAGTACTTC	CASSHTSGGGETQYF
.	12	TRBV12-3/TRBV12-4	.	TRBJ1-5	TGTGCCAGCAGGGTGGGGGATCAGCCCCACCACTTT	CASRVGDQPHHF
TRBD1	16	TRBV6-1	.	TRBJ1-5	TGTGCCAGCAGACCAACCGGGACAGGCTACAATCAGCCCCAGCATTTT	CASRPTGTGYNQPQHF
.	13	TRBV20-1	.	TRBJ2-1	TGCAGTGCAACCCCGGGAACCTACAATGAGCAGTTCTTC	CSATPGTYNEQFF
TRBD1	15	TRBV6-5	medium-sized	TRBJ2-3	TGTGCCAGCAGTTACTGGACAGGGAGCACAGATACGCAGTATTTT	CASSYWTGSTDTQYF
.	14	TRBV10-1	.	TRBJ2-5	TGCGCCAGCAGTGAGGTGCGGAACGGAGAGTCCCAGTACTTC	CASSEVRNGESQYF
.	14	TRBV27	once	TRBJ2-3	TGTGCCAGCAGTTTGGGCGGGTTCAAAGAGACCCAGTATTTT	CASSLGGFKETQYF
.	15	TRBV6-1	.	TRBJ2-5	TGTTCCACGGGGCCCGGGGGCCGTGACCAAGAGACCCAGTACTTC	CSTGPGGRDQETQYF
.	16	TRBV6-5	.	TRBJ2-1	TGTGCCAGCAGTTCGAGCGGGCCGAGCTCCTACAATGAGCAGTTCTTC	CASSSSGPSSYNEQFF
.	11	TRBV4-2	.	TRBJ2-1	TGTGCCAGCAGCCAAGAGGATGAGCAGTTCTTC	CASSQEDEQFF
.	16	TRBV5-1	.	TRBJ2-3	TGCGCCAGCAGCTTGGAAGGACCCCTGGGCACAGATACGCAGTATTTT	CASSLEGPLGTDTQYF
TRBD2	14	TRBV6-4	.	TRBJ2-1	TGTGCCAGCAGTGTACTAGCGTCCTACAATGAGCAGTTCTTC	CASSVLASYNEQFF
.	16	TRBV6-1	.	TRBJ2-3	TGTGCCAGCAGTGAAGAGGGGACACAGAACACCGGTGCGCAGTATTTT	CASSEEGTQNTGAQYF
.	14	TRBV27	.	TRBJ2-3	TGTGCCAGCAGTGGGCGGTGGTTCACAGATACGCAGTATTTT	CASSGRWFTDTQYF
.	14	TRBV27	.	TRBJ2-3	TGTGCCAGCAGTTTGGGCGGTGACAAAGAGACCCAGTATTTT	CASSLGGDKETQYF